This entry concerns a single T cell receptor beta chain. This CDR3 has 13 residues. V was trimmed by 10 bases and J by 1 base, leaving 13 bases between them. Germline V gene lookup returns CDR1 WSHSY and CDR2 SAAADI. The entry originates in a study of blood T cell repertoires in COVID-19. Study overall: Researchers got acute and convalescent COVID-19 samples from the United States, Italy and Spain. T cells, B-cell-depleted T cells, or PBMCs supplied cDNA or gDNA.

As originally analysed: Estimated nucleated cell counts came from reference gene primer amplification. Profiled with immunoSEQ multiplex PCR; TCRdb holds only in-frame clones, not every one. That table is the source of V, J and clone size, and D and trimming were worked out from the DNA. The data contain roughly 220,000 clones, 65% to 90% of them singletons. This TCR was sampled from an older man with acute or convalescent COVID-19. The sequenced sample was peripheral blood. This sequence joins TRBV10-2 and TRBJ1-1; weak D call: TRBD1 (5 bases). CDR3 in amino acids: CATKFGQNTEAFF. The CDR3 DNA is TGCGCCACCAAATTTGGACAGAACACTGAAGCTTTCTTT.